This T cell receptor (beta chain) was retrieved from a study of blood T cells in healthy people across ages. A second 7 to 11 cycle PCR used barcoded and J-beta primers. TCRdb reprocessed the 5' RACE reads via MiXCR and lists one record per CDR3 protein. Found here are about 580,000 distinct CDR3 sequences, around half of them singletons; the top ten hold 20% to 25%. This clonotype has a handful of counts. Germline V gene sequence: CDR1 DFQATT, CDR2 SNEGSKA (reference sequence). CDR3 length: 12 residues. Trimming took off 5 bases at V and 4 bases at J, with 9 bases between the two ends. Sequenced input: blood. The chain carries TRBV20-1 and TRBJ2-1; a weak D match, TRBD2 (6 bases). The clonotype was recovered from a man of 80 years or more in good health. CDR3 bases: TGCAGTGCTCCCGGGAGATACAATGAGCAGTTCTTC. Its translation is CSAPGRYNEQFF.